A selection of T cell receptor beta chains follows, all from one sample in a study of T cells in Graves' hyperthyroidism and ophthalmopathy. A single record per CDR3 protein comes from TCRdb applying MiXCR to the multiplex PCR reads. The sample yields about 400,000 distinct CDR3 sequences, 14% to 15% seen once. The material sequenced was blood. These receptor sequences come from a woman aged 25 to 39 with Graves' hyperthyroidism. CDR3s include the opening cysteine and the closing phenylalanine or tryptophan.

j_call	v_call	cdr3_length	cdr3_aa
TRBJ1-5	TRBV12-3/TRBV12-4	13	CASSTGGSQPQHF
TRBJ2-5	TRBV7-8	14	CASSPSFGAETQYF
TRBJ2-3	TRBV2	14	CASSEALEVDTQYF
TRBJ2-2	TRBV11-2	15	CASSFIIRGTGELFF
TRBJ1-2	TRBV6-1	15	CASKGGRQAYYGYTF
TRBJ2-1	TRBV5-6	15	CASSLASSGKGEQFF
TRBJ2-2	TRBV2	16	CASIGLASGHTGELFF
TRBJ2-7	TRBV5-4	15	CASSLVGQGTYEQYF
TRBJ2-5	TRBV20-1	14	CSARDGRVQETQYF
TRBJ2-1	TRBV6-1	16	CASLGETSGRKNEQFF
TRBJ2-7	TRBV30	11	CAWKRSYEQYF
TRBJ1-2	TRBV28	15	CASSSTGTGAYGYTF
TRBJ2-2	TRBV20-1	16	CSARLDRGSRTGELFF
TRBJ2-2	TRBV12-3/TRBV12-4	16	CASSPSAGGGSGELFF
TRBJ2-7	TRBV5-4	16	CASSLDSVIREDEQYF
TRBJ2-7	TRBV6-5	15	CASSVTSGTSYEQYF
TRBJ2-2	TRBV9	15	CASSRLAENTGELFF
TRBJ2-7	TRBV13	17	CASSLVALGTSGYEQYF
TRBJ2-3	TRBV28	14	CASRLEGVTDTQYF
TRBJ1-1	TRBV9	14	CASSRGYLNTEAFF
TRBJ2-7	TRBV15	12	CATSRAGAEQYF
TRBJ1-1	TRBV11-2	16	CASSLSLAPRGTEAFF
TRBJ2-5	TRBV20-1	15	CSARDWGRAVETQYF
TRBJ2-2	TRBV27	14	CASGQGASTGELFF
TRBJ2-6	TRBV2	13	CASRGRGANVLTF
TRBJ2-1	TRBV3-1	14	CASRGLAGGNEQFF
TRBJ1-4	TRBV18	13	CASSPAQNEKLFF
TRBJ2-1	TRBV5-6	13	CASSASTSGTQFF
TRBJ2-1	TRBV11-1	14	CASSLNGSYNEQFF
TRBJ2-3	TRBV7-9	13	CASSPIGSDTQYF
TRBJ2-7	TRBV18	14	CASSPPMGAYEQYF
TRBJ2-3	TRBV28	15	CASSYGTGSTDTQYF
TRBJ2-2	TRBV10-3	12	CAISVKGQELFF
TRBJ1-5	TRBV20-1	12	CSARSGNQPQHF
TRBJ2-3	TRBV29-1	12	CSDTDNADTQYF
TRBJ2-5	TRBV20-1	14	CSADLGTRAETQYF
TRBJ1-1	TRBV10-3	13	CVSRGDSTTEAFF
TRBJ2-3	TRBV7-2	11	CASSSGQIQYF
TRBJ1-4	TRBV19	14	CASSVGGDNEKLFF
TRBJ1-5	TRBV20-1	14	CSASKGEAGQPQHF
TRBJ2-7	TRBV20-1	14	CSARAQVGVHEQYF
TRBJ2-2	TRBV2	15	CASSIAGAGPGELFF
TRBJ2-5	TRBV12-3/TRBV12-4	17	CASSFGTSGSAQETQYF
TRBJ2-7	TRBV10-3	14	CAISDLAGEFGQYF
TRBJ2-3	TRBV28	15	CASSRPSGGTDTQYF
TRBJ1-1	TRBV28	12	CASSLPGLEAFF
TRBJ2-7	TRBV20-1	15	CSARDGTSGSYEQYF
TRBJ1-1	TRBV18	12	CASSLPFTEAFF
TRBJ2-6	TRBV18	17	CASSPVGESSGANVLTF
TRBJ2-1	TRBV14	14	CASSSFADKNEQFF
TRBJ2-5	TRBV5-6	17	CASSLGLIPGGQETQYF
TRBJ2-7	TRBV7-9	14	CASSPLDRAEEQYF
TRBJ1-1	TRBV10-3	13	CAISQEKNTEAFF
TRBJ2-1	TRBV3-1	16	CASSQGLAGLSYEQFF
TRBJ2-7	TRBV2	17	CASTEQVFSGRPYEQYF
TRBJ2-6	TRBV5-1	18	CASSFSGRPNSGANVLTF
TRBJ2-1	TRBV29-1	15	CSVEDHQREWNEQFF
TRBJ1-3	TRBV10-3	17	CAIRAQQGFSSGNTIYF
TRBJ2-3	TRBV6-1	15	CASSWGISSTDTQYF
TRBJ2-5	TRBV6-2/TRBV6-3	16	CASRFGRTSGKETQYF